The present T cell receptor (beta chain) was sequenced within a study of cytomegalovirus exposure and HLA in healthy donors. Across the whole study: HLA-typed donors were the source of around 80 million unique TCRs, which an early data release held. General observations from the study: About 87% or about 30% of the time was how often most TCR beta V segments were productive, according to an earlier analysis. HLA alleles showed associations with some 17,000 TCR beta sequences in a later analysis, at a 0.05 false discovery rate. Some V segments (TRBV6-2 and TRBV6-3 among them) were excluded as indistinguishable.

Per germline, CDR1 SGHAT and CDR2 FQDESV (reference sequence). CDR3 length: 18 amino acids. V lost 3 bases to trimming and J lost 0 bases; unmatched junction nucleotides: 5. A remark on this clone: The antigen remains unidentified.

Primers included in the PCR were 60 Vbeta and 13 Jbeta primers. Some clones are missing from TCRdb's copy, which holds only in-frame ones; the method was immunoSEQ multiplex PCR. The sample holds 210,000 or so clones, roughly 83% seen once. Material: PBMCs. The rearrangement joins TRBV11-1 to TRBJ2-1; 13 nucleotides line up with TRBD2. The clonotype originates from a boy aged 2 to 9 in good health and CMV-seronegative. Here the CDR3 DNA reads TGTGCCAGCAGCTTGGGACTAGCGGGGCAAAGCTCCTACAATGAGCAGTTCTTC. Protein sequence: CASSLGLAGQSSYNEQFF.